This TCR beta chain was captured by sequencing in a study of identifying expanded T cells in peripheral blood. Here immunoSEQ multiplex PCR was the method, and the copy in TCRdb shows in-frame clones only, minus some. The sample lists 60,000 to 80,000 clones; 85% to 90% were seen once. V lost 4 bases to trimming and J lost 3 bases, with 9 bases between them. CDR1 is MNHEY and CDR2 is SVGAGI in the germline V gene. This CDR3 has 13 amino acids. The TCR sequence derives from a person aged 18-69 years in good health. Sequenced: blood. The chain employs TRBV6-5 and TRBJ1-2; D is undetermined. Here the CDR3 reads CASSFEVHYGYTF. DNA for the CDR3: TGTGCCAGCAGTTTTGAGGTACACTATGGCTACACCTTC.